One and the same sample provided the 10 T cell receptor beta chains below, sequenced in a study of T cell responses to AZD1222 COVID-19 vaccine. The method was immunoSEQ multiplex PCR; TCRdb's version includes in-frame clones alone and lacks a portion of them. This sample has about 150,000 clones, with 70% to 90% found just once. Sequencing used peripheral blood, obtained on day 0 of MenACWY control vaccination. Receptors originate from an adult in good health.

The CDR3 is CASSERTGGYNGELFF. The CDR3 region has the DNA TGTGCCAGCAGTGAACGGACAGGGGGCTATAACGGGGAGCTGTTTTTT. The chain has TRBV6-1 and TRBJ2-2; TRBD1 matches 11 bases. The CDR3 has 16 amino acids. Per the germline V gene, CDR1 is MNHNS and CDR2 is SASEGT. V trimming: 2 bases; J trimming: 7 bases; junction bases outside the gene matches: 6.

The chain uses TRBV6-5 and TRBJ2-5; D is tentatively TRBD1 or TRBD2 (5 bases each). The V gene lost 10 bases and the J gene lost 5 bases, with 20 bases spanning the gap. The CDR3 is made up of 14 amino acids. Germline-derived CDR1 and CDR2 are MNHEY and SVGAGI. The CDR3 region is CATYPHGAGETQYF. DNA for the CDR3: TGTGCCACCTACCCTCACGGGGCAGGTGAGACCCAGTACTTC.

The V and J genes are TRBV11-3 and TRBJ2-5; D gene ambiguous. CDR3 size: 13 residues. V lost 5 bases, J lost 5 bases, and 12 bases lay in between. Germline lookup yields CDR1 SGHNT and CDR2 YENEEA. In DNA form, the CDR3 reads TGTGCCAGCAGCCGCAAGTCCGGGGAGACCCAGTACTTC. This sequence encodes CASSRKSGETQYF.

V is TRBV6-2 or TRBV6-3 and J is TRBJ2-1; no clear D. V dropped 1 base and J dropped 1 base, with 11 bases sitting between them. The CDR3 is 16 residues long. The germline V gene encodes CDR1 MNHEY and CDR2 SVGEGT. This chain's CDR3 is CASSYWARGSYNEQFF. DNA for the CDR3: TGTGCCAGCAGTTACTGGGCGCGTGGTTCCTACAATGAGCAGTTCTTC.

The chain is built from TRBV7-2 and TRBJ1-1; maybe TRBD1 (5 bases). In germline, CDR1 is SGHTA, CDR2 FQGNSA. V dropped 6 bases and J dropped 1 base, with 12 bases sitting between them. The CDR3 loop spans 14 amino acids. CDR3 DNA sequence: TGTGCCAGCAGGGTGGGGGTGACGAACACTGAAGCTTTCTTT. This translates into CASRVGVTNTEAFF.

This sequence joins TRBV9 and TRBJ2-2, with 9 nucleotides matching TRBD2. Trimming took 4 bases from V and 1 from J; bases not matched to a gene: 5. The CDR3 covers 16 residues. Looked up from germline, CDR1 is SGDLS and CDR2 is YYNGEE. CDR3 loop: CASSKRLAENTGELFF. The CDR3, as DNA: TGTGCCAGCAGCAAACGACTAGCGGAGAACACCGGGGAGCTGTTTTTT. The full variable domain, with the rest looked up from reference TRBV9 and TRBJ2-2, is DSGVTQTPKHLITATGQRVTLRCSPRSGDLSVYWYQQSLDQGLQFLIQYYNGEERAKGNILERFSAQQFPDLHSELNLSSLELGDSALYFCASSKRLAENTGELFFGEGSRLTVL.

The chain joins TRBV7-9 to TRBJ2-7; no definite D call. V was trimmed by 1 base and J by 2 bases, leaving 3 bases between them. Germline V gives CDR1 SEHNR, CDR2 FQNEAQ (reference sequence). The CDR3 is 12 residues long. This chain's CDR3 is CASSLVAYEQYF. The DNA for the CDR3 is TGTGCCAGCAGCTTAGTGGCCTACGAGCAGTACTTC.

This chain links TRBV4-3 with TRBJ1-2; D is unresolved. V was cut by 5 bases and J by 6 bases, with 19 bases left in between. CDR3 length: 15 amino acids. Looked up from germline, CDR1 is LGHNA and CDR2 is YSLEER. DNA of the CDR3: TGCGCCAGCAGCTCTGAGGTCCTAGGGAGCGATGGCTACACCTTC. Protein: CASSSEVLGSDGYTF.

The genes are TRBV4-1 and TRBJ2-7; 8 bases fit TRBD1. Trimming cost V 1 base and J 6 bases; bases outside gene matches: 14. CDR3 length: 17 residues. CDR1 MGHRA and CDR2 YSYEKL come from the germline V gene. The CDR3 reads CASSQVITGGIGREQYF. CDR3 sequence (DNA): TGCGCCAGCAGCCAAGTGATAACAGGGGGGATTGGGCGCGAGCAGTACTTC.

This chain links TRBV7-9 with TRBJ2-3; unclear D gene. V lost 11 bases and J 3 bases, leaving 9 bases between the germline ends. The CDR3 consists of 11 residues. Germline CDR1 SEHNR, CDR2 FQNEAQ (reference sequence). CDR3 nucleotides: TGTGCCCTCGAGTCGACAGATACGCAGTATTTT. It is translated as CALESTDTQYF.